The entry below gives a single T cell receptor beta chain sequence along with its context. Trimming left V 3 bases short and J 5 bases short, with 17 bases between. This CDR3 contains 15 residues. Germline values: CDR1 SGHNT, CDR2 YENEEA. This sample is part of a study of shared clonotypes between healthy human individuals. Generated by immunoSEQ multiplex PCR, the TCRdb table keeps only in-frame clones and is missing some. The repertoire holds roughly 1.4 million clones, with about 98.5% as singletons. The TCR was taken from a man aged 25-40 years in good health. The sequenced sample was naive CD4+ T cells sorted from blood. Subset denoted: CD45RA+ positively selected. The gene calls are TRBV11-3 and TRBJ2-7, with a tentative D call TRBD2 (6 bases). The CDR3 DNA follows: TGTGCCAGCAGCTTCGCATCCGGGACTCAGAACGAGCAGTACTTC. Translated, it gives CASSFASGTQNEQYF.